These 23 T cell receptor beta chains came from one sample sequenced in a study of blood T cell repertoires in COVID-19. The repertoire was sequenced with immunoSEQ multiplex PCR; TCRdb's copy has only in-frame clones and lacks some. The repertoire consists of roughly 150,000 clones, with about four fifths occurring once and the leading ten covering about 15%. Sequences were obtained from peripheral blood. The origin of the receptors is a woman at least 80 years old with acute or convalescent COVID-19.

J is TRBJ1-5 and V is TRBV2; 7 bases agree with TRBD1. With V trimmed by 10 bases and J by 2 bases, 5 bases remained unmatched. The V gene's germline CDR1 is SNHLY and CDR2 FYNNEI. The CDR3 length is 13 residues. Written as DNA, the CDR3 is TGTGCCACCCAGCAGGGGGGCAATCAGCCCCAGCATTTT. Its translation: CATQQGGNQPQHF. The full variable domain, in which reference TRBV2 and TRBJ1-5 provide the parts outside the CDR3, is EPEVTQTPSHQVTQMGQEVILRCVPISNHLYFYWYRQILGQKVEFLVSFYNNEISEKSEIFDDQFSVERPDGSNFTLKIRSTKLEDSAMYFCATQQGGNQPQHFGDGTRLSIL.

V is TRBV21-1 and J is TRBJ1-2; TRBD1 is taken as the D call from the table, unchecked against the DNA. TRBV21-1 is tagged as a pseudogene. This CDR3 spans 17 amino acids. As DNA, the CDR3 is TGTGCCAGCAGACGGCTTGACAGGGCGCTACTTGTAGCGGGCTACACCTTC. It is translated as CASRRLDRALLVAGYTF.

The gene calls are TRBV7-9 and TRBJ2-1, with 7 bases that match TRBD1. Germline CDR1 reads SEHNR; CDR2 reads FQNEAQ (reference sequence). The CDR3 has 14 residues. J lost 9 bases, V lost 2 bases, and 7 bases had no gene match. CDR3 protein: CASSLTTGWSEQFF. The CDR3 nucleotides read TGTGCCAGCAGCTTAACGACAGGGTGGAGTGAGCAGTTCTTC.

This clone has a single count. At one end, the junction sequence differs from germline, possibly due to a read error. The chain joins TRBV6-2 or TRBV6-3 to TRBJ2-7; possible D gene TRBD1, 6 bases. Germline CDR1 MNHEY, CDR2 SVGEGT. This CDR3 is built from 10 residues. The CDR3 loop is CASSYRGHDF. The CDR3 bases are TGTGCCAGCAGTTATCGGGGACACGACTTC.

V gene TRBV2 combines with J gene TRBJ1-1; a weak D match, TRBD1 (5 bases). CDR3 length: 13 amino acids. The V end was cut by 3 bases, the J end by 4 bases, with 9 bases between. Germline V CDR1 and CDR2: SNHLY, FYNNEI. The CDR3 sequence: CASSEEGTTEAFF. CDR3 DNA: TGTGCCAGCAGTGAGGAGGGGACCACTGAAGCTTTCTTT. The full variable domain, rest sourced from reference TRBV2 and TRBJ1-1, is EPEVTQTPSHQVTQMGQEVILRCVPISNHLYFYWYRQILGQKVEFLVSFYNNEISEKSEIFDDQFSVERPDGSNFTLKIRSTKLEDSAMYFCASSEEGTTEAFFGQGTRLTVV.

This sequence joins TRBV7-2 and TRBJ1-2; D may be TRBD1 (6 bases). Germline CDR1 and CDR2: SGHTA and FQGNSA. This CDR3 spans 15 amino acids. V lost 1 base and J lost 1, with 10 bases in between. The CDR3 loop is CASSLVPQGNYGYTF. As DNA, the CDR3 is TGTGCCAGCAGCTTAGTCCCACAGGGTAACTATGGCTACACCTTC.

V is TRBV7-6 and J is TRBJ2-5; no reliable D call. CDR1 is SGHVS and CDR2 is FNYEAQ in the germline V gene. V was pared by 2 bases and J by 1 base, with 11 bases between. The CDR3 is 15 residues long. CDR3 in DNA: TGTGCCAGCAGCTTATTGCCCGGTCCCCAAGAGACCCAGTACTTC. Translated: CASSLLPGPQETQYF.

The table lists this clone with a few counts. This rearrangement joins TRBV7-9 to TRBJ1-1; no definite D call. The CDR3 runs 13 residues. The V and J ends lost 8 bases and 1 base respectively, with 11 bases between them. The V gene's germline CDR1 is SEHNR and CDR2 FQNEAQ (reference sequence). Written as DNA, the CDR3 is TGTGCCAGCCTTTTAAGTAGGAACACTGAAGCTTTCTTT. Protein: CASLLSRNTEAFF. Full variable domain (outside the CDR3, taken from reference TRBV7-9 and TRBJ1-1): DTGVSQNPRHKITKRGQNVTFRCDPISEHNRLYWYRQTLGQGPEFLTYFQNEAQLEKSRLLSDRFSAERPKGSFSTLEIQRTEQGDSAMYLCASLLSRNTEAFFGQGTRLTVV.

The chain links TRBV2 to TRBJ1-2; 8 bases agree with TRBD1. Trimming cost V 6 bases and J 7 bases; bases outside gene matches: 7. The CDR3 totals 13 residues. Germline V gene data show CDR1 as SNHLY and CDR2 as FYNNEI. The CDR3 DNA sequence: TGTGCCAGCAGCATGGACAGGGAACGTGGCTACACCTTC. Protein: CASSMDRERGYTF. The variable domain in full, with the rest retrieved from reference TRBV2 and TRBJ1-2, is EPEVTQTPSHQVTQMGQEVILRCVPISNHLYFYWYRQILGQKVEFLVSFYNNEISEKSEIFDDQFSVERPDGSNFTLKIRSTKLEDSAMYFCASSMDRERGYTFGSGTRLTVV.

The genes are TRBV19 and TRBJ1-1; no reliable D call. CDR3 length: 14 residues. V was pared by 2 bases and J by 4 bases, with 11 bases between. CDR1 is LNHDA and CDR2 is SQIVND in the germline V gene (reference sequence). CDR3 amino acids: CASSITRRSTEAFF. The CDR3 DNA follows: TGTGCCAGTAGTATAACTAGAAGGAGCACTGAAGCTTTCTTT.

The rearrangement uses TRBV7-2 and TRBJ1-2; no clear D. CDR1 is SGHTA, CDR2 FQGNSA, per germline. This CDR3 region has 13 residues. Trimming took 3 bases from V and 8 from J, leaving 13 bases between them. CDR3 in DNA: TGTGCCAGCAGCTTGAGGGTAACTCGCGGCTACACCTTC. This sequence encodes CASSLRVTRGYTF.

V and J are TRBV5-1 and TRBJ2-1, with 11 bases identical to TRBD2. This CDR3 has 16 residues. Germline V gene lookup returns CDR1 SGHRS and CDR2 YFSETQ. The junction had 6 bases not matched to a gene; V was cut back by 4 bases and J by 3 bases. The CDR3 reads CASSPGLAALYNEQFF. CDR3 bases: TGCGCCAGCAGCCCGGGACTAGCGGCCCTCTACAATGAGCAGTTCTTC.

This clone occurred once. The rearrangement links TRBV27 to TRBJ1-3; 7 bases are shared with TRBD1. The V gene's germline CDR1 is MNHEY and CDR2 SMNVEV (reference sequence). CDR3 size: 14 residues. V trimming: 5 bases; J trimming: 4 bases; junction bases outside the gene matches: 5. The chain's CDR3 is CASSPQGLGNTIYF. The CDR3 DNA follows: TGTGCCAGCAGTCCACAGGGGCTGGGAAACACCATATATTTT.

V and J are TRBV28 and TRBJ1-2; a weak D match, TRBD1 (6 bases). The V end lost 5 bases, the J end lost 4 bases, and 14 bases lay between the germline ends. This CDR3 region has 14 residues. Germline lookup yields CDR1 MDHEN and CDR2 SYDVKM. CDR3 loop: CASSPATGFYGYTF. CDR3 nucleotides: TGTGCCAGCAGTCCAGCTACAGGGTTCTATGGCTACACCTTC.

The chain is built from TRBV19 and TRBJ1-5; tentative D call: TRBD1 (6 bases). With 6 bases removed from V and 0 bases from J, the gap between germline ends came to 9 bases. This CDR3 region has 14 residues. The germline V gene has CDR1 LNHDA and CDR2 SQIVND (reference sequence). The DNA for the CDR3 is TGTGCCAGTAGGGACAGCTATAGCAATCAGCCCCAGCATTTT. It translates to CASRDSYSNQPQHF.

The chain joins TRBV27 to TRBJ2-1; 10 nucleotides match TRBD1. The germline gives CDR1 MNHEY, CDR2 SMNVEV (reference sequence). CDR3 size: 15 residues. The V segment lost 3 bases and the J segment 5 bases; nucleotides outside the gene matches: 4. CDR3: CASSFGTGADNEQFF. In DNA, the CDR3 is TGTGCCAGCAGTTTTGGGACAGGGGCTGACAATGAGCAGTTCTTC.

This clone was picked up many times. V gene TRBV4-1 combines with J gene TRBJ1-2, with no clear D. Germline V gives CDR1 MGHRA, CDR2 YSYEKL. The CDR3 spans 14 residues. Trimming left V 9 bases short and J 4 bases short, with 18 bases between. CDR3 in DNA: TGCGCCAGTACTAATCCAAGATCGGGCTATGGCTACACCTTC. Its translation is CASTNPRSGYGYTF.

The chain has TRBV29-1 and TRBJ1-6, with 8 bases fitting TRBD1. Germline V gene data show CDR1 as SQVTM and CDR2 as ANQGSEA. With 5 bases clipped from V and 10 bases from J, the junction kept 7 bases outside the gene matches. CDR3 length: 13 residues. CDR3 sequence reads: CSVKDRALSPLHF. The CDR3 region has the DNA TGCAGCGTTAAGGACAGGGCTCTCTCACCCCTCCACTTT.

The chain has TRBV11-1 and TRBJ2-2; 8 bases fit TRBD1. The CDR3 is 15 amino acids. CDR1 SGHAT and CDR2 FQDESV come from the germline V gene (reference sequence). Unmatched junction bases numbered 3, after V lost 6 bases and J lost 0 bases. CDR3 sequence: CASSHRGSNTGELFF. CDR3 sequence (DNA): TGTGCCAGCAGTCACAGGGGGTCGAACACCGGGGAGCTGTTTTTT. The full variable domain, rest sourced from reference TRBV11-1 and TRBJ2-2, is EAEVAQSPRYKITEKSQAVAFWCDPISGHATLYWYRQILGQGPELLVQFQDESVVDDSQLPKDRFSAERLKGVDSTLKIQPAELGDSAMYLCASSHRGSNTGELFFGEGSRLTVL.

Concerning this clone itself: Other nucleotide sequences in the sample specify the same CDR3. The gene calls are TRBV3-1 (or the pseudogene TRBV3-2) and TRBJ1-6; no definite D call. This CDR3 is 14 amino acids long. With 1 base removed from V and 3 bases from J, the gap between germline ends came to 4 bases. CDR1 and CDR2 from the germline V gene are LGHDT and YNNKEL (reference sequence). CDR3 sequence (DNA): TGTGCCAGCAGCCAAGGCGGCTATAATTCACCCCTCCACTTT. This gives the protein CASSQGGYNSPLHF.

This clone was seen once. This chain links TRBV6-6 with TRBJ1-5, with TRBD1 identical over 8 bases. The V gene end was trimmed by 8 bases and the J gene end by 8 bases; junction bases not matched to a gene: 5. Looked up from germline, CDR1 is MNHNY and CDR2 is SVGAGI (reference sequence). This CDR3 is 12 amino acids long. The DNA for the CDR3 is TGTGCCAGCGTCTCAGGGGGCGAGCCCCAGCATTTT. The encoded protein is CASVSGGEPQHF.

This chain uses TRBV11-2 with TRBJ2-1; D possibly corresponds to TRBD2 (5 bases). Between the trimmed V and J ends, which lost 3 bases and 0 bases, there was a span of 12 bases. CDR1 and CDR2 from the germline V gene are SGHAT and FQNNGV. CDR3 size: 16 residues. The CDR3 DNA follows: TGTGCCAGCAGCTTGCGGAGGCCGAGCTCCTACAATGAGCAGTTCTTC. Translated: CASSLRRPSSYNEQFF.

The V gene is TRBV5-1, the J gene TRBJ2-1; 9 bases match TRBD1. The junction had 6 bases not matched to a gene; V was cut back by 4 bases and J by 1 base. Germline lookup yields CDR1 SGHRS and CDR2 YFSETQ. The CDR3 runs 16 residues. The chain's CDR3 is CASSRTGEASYNEQFF. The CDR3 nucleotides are TGCGCCAGCAGCCGGACAGGGGAAGCGTCCTACAATGAGCAGTTCTTC.